Shown below are 31 T cell receptor beta chains from a single sample sequenced in a study of Ad26.COV2.S vaccination and SARS-CoV-2 variants. Data came from immunoSEQ multiplex PCR; TCRdb stores just in-frame clones and leaves some out. Here the sample spans 380,000 or so clones, less than 90% being singletons. Treatment meaning: around 19 received Ad26.COV2.S at low or high dose, single or two shots; 5 received placebo; per-sample allocation not given. At day 63 after the first vaccine or placebo injection, samples were drawn. Sequencing was performed on peripheral blood, taken in a trial of Ad26.COV2.S vaccine versus placebo. The receptors here all came from a person aged 18-65 years who received the Ad26.COV2.S COVID-19 vaccine or a placebo.

This clone was seen just once. The chain combines TRBV19 with TRBJ1-1, with a possible D match to TRBD1 (5 bases). Germline V gene sequence: CDR1 LNHDA, CDR2 SQIVND (reference sequence). The CDR3 has 15 residues. The germline V and J ends were trimmed by 9 bases and 1 base, with 18 bases remaining between them. The CDR3 region is CASKSGYLGNTEAFF. In DNA form, the CDR3 reads TGTGCCAGCAAATCAGGGTATTTGGGGAACACTGAAGCTTTCTTT.

The chain couples TRBV9 to TRBJ2-1, with 12 bases lining up with TRBD2. The CDR3 has 15 residues. V lost 5 bases and J lost 8; bases outside the gene matches: 8. Germline V gives CDR1 SGDLS, CDR2 YYNGEE. This CDR3 reads CASSMTSGSFYEQFF. The CDR3, as DNA: TGTGCCAGCAGTATGACTAGCGGGAGTTTCTATGAGCAGTTCTTC.

V and J are TRBV30 and TRBJ1-5, with a weak D call TRBD1 (5 bases). The CDR3 has 15 amino acids. CDR1 is GTSNPN and CDR2 is SVGIG in the germline V gene (reference sequence). With 7 bases removed from V and 1 base from J, the gap between germline ends came to 17 bases. CDR3 nucleotides: TGTGCCTCCTCTTCGGGACTAACAAGCAATCAGCCCCAGCATTTT. It yields the protein CASSSGLTSNQPQHF.

The chain joins TRBV10-3 to TRBJ1-2; 12 bases line up with TRBD1. Germline loops: CDR1 ENHRY, CDR2 SYGVKD. The CDR3 spans 15 residues. With 6 bases clipped from V and 8 bases from J, the junction kept 10 bases outside the gene matches. In DNA form, the CDR3 reads TGTGCCATCAGCCGTGCGGGACAGGGGGCTTTAGGCTACACCTTC. This codes for CAISRAGQGALGYTF.

The V call is TRBV7-3, the J call TRBJ2-3; D may correspond to TRBD1 or TRBD2 (5 bases each). V shed 5 bases and J shed 2 bases, with 20 bases lying between them. Looked up from germline, CDR1 is SGHTA and CDR2 is FQGTGA. The CDR3 is 17 amino acids. In DNA form, the CDR3 reads TGTGCCAGCAGCCCCGCGATCGGGGCGCGTTCCACAGATACGCAGTATTTT. Translated: CASSPAIGARSTDTQYF.

This chain joins TRBV20-1 and TRBJ1-1; 10 positions match TRBD1. V shed 3 bases and J 3 bases; nucleotides not matched to a gene: 4. The CDR3 sequence is 14 residues long. Germline values: CDR1 DFQATT, CDR2 SNEGSKA (reference sequence). The CDR3, as DNA: TGCAGTGCTAGTCCCGGGACAGGGGACACTGAAGCTTTCTTT. Translation gives CSASPGTGDTEAFF.

J is TRBJ1-5 and V is TRBV28; D is unclear. The ends were cut back, 8 bases at V and 4 bases at J, with 18 bases in the middle. Germline CDR1 MDHEN, CDR2 SYDVKM. The CDR3 runs to 15 residues. The CDR3 sequence is CASGRARLGNQPQHF. DNA for the CDR3: TGTGCCAGCGGCCGGGCAAGACTGGGGAATCAGCCCCAGCATTTT. The full variable domain, rest sourced from reference TRBV28 and TRBJ1-5, is DVKVTQSSRYLVKRTGEKVFLECVQDMDHENMFWYRQDPGLGLRLIYFSYDVKMKEKGDIPEGYSVSREKKERFSLILESASTNQTSMYLCASGRARLGNQPQHFGDGTRLSIL.

This clone was recorded only once. The CDR3 region is CASSQGQANYGYTF. Here the CDR3 DNA reads TGTGCCAGCAGCCAGGGACAGGCAAACTATGGCTACACCTTC. The V gene is TRBV7-2, the J gene TRBJ1-2; 8 bases align to TRBD1. CDR1 and CDR2 from the germline V gene are SGHTA and FQGNSA. The CDR3 extends over 14 amino acids. The V and J ends lost 5 bases and 2 bases, in that order; junction bases with no gene match: 4.

The chain uses TRBV4-3 and TRBJ1-1, with TRBD1 matching over 7 bases. Trimming at V came to 0 bases and at J to 4 bases, leaving 5 bases not matched to a gene. The CDR3 sequence is 15 residues long. Looked up from germline, CDR1 is LGHNA and CDR2 is YSLEER. CDR3 nucleotides: TGCGCCAGCAGCCAAGATCGGCAGGGGGGCACTGAAGCTTTCTTT. It specifies CASSQDRQGGTEAFF.

In its sample, this clone was seen a few times. The rearrangement links TRBV4-2 to TRBJ1-2, with D possibly being TRBD1 (5 bases). The CDR3 length is 14 residues. Germline V lookup: CDR1 LGHNA, CDR2 YNFKEQ. V lost 4 bases and J lost 6, with 15 bases in between. The CDR3 loop is CASSPGDRADGYTF. For the CDR3, the DNA is TGTGCCAGCAGCCCCGGGGACCGGGCGGATGGCTACACCTTC.

The chain employs TRBV27 and TRBJ1-1; TRBD1 aligns across 7 bases. The trim removed 5 bases at V and 3 bases at J, leaving 6 bases unmatched. The CDR3 length is 14 residues. Germline-derived CDR1 and CDR2 are MNHEY and SMNVEV (reference sequence). CDR3 protein: CASSTRQGDTEAFF. The CDR3 DNA reads as TGTGCCAGCAGTACTCGACAGGGCGACACTGAAGCTTTCTTT.

The genes are TRBV5-1 and TRBJ2-7; D is perhaps TRBD1 (7 bases). The CDR3 sequence is 17 residues long. The V end lost 0 bases, the J end lost 8 bases, and 24 bases lay between the germline ends. Looked up from germline, CDR1 is SGHRS and CDR2 is YFSETQ. Here the CDR3 reads CASSLEGGQTQSLKQYF. As DNA, the CDR3 is TGCGCCAGCAGCTTGGAGGGGGGACAGACCCAATCCTTAAAGCAGTACTTC.

This chain uses TRBV6-6 with TRBJ2-3; TRBD2 matches at 8 bases. This CDR3 has 16 residues. Germline lookup yields CDR1 MNHNY and CDR2 SVGAGI (reference sequence). Trimming removed 10 bases from V and 4 bases from J; junction bases left unmatched: 16. The CDR3 is CATAGALAGLSDTQYF. DNA of the CDR3: TGTGCCACAGCGGGGGCCCTCGCGGGACTGTCAGATACGCAGTATTTT.

This chain's CDR3 is CASSYVGQGRGTEAFF. The CDR3 nucleotides read TGTGCCAGCAGTTACGTCGGACAGGGAAGAGGAACTGAAGCTTTCTTT. V gene TRBV6-5 combines with J gene TRBJ1-1; 8 bases fit TRBD1. The junction had 10 bases not matched to a gene; V was cut back by 2 bases and J by 5 bases. CDR1 is MNHEY, CDR2 SVGAGI, per germline. The CDR3 has 16 residues.

The rearrangement uses TRBV7-2 and TRBJ2-5; the match to TRBD2 covers 7 bases. This CDR3 contains 15 residues. With V trimmed by 4 bases and J by 1 base, 6 bases remained unmatched. Germline CDR1 reads SGHTA; CDR2 reads FQGNSA. The CDR3 loop reads CASSSYGGSQETQYF. CDR3 DNA: TGTGCCAGCAGCTCCTACGGGGGGAGCCAAGAGACCCAGTACTTC.

The chain links TRBV30 to TRBJ2-1; 8 bases fit TRBD2. CDR1 is GTSNPN, CDR2 SVGIG, per germline (reference sequence). The CDR3 has 14 residues. Unmatched junction bases numbered 10, after V lost 5 bases and J lost 7 bases. In DNA, the CDR3 is TGTGCCTGGCGTCGGGGGGGTTCATGGAATGAGCAGTTCTTC. Protein: CAWRRGGSWNEQFF.

The chain employs TRBV14 and TRBJ2-7; 8 nucleotides agree with TRBD2. V was pared by 4 bases and J by 3 bases, with 8 bases of the junction left unmatched. Looked up from germline, CDR1 is SGHDN and CDR2 is FVKESK. The CDR3 consists of 15 residues. The CDR3 region has the DNA TGTGCCAGCAGCCTCGTAGCGGGGACCCGCTACGAGCAGTACTTC. Its protein product is CASSLVAGTRYEQYF.

This chain joins TRBV19 and TRBJ2-7, with D perhaps TRBD2 (6 bases). V lost 4 bases and J lost 0, with 10 bases in between. CDR3 length: 14 residues. Germline assignment: CDR1 LNHDA and CDR2 SQIVND (reference sequence). This CDR3 reads CASSSGASSYEQYF. The CDR3 region has the DNA TGTGCCAGTAGTAGCGGGGCCAGCTCCTACGAGCAGTACTTC.

The chain is built from TRBV21-1 and TRBJ2-7; the table gives TRBD2 as D, unverified against the DNA. TRBV21-1 is marked as a pseudogene. The CDR3 is made up of 19 amino acids. The CDR3 nucleotides read TGTGCCAGCAGCAACTTGGAGAATAGACCGGTCGCCGCGTCCTACGAGCAGTACTTC. This translates into CASSNLENRPVAASYEQYF.

The rearrangement links TRBV11-2 to TRBJ1-3; D unresolved. V was shortened by 6 bases and J by 2 bases, with 11 bases between the two germline ends. The CDR3 is 14 residues long. Germline CDR1 is SGHAT and CDR2 is FQNNGV. In nucleotides, the CDR3 is TGTGCCAGCAGGTTCGGCGGGGCTGGAAACACCATATATTTT. Translated, it gives CASRFGGAGNTIYF.

V gene TRBV5-4 combines with J gene TRBJ2-7; 13 bases are a match to TRBD2. Germline lookup yields CDR1 SGHNT and CDR2 YYREEE (reference sequence). J was trimmed by 6 bases and V by 4 bases; bases with no gene match: 7. This CDR3 is 15 amino acids long. CDR3 in DNA: TGTGCCAGCAGCCCCGGACTAGCGGGAGAGGGCGAGCAGTACTTC. This gives the protein CASSPGLAGEGEQYF.

V usage is TRBV5-8 and J usage is TRBJ2-3; D gene unclear. Trimming removed 7 bases from V and 0 bases from J, with 18 bases in between. The CDR3 runs to 16 residues. Germline V gives CDR1 SGHTS, CDR2 YDEGEE. The CDR3 sequence: CASPLGLDRSTDTQYF. CDR3 bases: TGTGCCAGCCCCTTGGGGTTGGATCGCAGCACAGATACGCAGTATTTT.

The chain couples TRBV6-2 or TRBV6-3 to TRBJ2-7, with a weak D call TRBD2 (6 bases). Trimming pared 6 bases from V and 5 bases from J, leaving 17 bases between. CDR1 is MNHEY and CDR2 is SVGEGT in the germline V gene. This CDR3 region has 14 residues. The CDR3 DNA sequence: TGTGCCAGCAGCTTATCGGGAGAGTCCCACGAGCAGTACTTC. Translation gives CASSLSGESHEQYF.

The chain recombines TRBV30 with TRBJ2-7, with 7 bases that match TRBD1. This CDR3 is 13 amino acids long. Per the germline V gene, CDR1 is GTSNPN and CDR2 is SVGIG (reference sequence). Trimming removed 4 bases from V and 6 bases from J; junction bases left unmatched: 9. The CDR3 nucleotides are TGTGCCTGGACTACGACAGGGCTGGGCGAGCAGTACTTC. Its protein is CAWTTTGLGEQYF.

The rearrangement links TRBV9 to TRBJ1-1, with D hard to call. Germline assignment: CDR1 SGDLS and CDR2 YYNGEE. The V gene lost 4 bases and the J gene lost 8 bases, with 15 bases spanning the gap. The CDR3 spans 13 residues. DNA for the CDR3: TGTGCCAGCAGCAGTACGACCCAAGGGGAAGCTTTCTTT. Translating gives CASSSTTQGEAFF.

The gene calls are TRBV7-2 and TRBJ1-1; D is ambiguous. CDR1 is SGHTA, CDR2 FQGNSA, per germline. Trimming shortened V by 1 base and J by 0 bases, and 9 bases separated the two germline ends. CDR3 length equals 15 residues. The CDR3 loop is CASSLVGQVNTEAFF. The CDR3 DNA reads TGTGCCAGCAGCTTAGTTGGGCAGGTGAACACTGAAGCTTTCTTT.

V usage is TRBV3-1 (or the pseudogene TRBV3-2) and J usage is TRBJ2-5; 7 nucleotides line up with TRBD1. This CDR3 comprises 16 residues. Trimming took 0 bases from V and 0 from J; bases not matched to a gene: 4. The germline V gene encodes CDR1 LGHDT and CDR2 YNNKEL (reference sequence). The CDR3 DNA reads as TGTGCCAGCAGCCAAGATCCGACAGGGAACCAAGAGACCCAGTACTTC. Its protein is CASSQDPTGNQETQYF.

The chain has TRBV29-1 and TRBJ1-2; D is possibly TRBD1 (5 bases). Trimming stripped 5 bases from V and 0 bases from J, with 13 bases between. CDR1 SQVTM and CDR2 ANQGSEA come from the germline V gene. This CDR3 region has 14 residues. The CDR3 spells CSVLGVGANYGYTF. CDR3 nucleotide sequence: TGCAGCGTTTTAGGTGTGGGGGCTAACTATGGCTACACCTTC.

The V call is TRBV9, the J call TRBJ1-2, with 7 nucleotides matching TRBD1. Trimming took 7 bases from V and 4 from J; bases not matched to a gene: 16. Germline CDR1 is SGDLS and CDR2 is YYNGEE. The CDR3 length is 16 residues. The CDR3 region is CASGDPTGFGSYGYTF. DNA for the CDR3: TGTGCCAGCGGGGATCCGACAGGGTTTGGAAGCTATGGCTACACCTTC.

This sequence joins TRBV6-4 and TRBJ2-1; the D gene is possibly TRBD2 (6 bases). There are 15 residues in the CDR3. Trimming shortened V by 5 bases and J by 6 bases, and 17 bases separated the two germline ends. Per germline, CDR1 MRHNA and CDR2 SNTAGT. The CDR3: CASSPLGEVSNEQFF. CDR3 coding DNA: TGTGCCAGCAGTCCCTTGGGGGAGGTCTCCAATGAGCAGTTCTTC.

This clone has a single count. The chain carries TRBV28 and TRBJ2-1, with TRBD1 matching 7 bases. Germline CDR1 and CDR2: MDHEN and SYDVKM. The CDR3 has 12 residues. V shed 6 bases and J 8 bases; nucleotides not matched to a gene: 4. Written as DNA, the CDR3 is TGTGCCAGCAGGGGACAGACCCATGAGCAGTTCTTC. This sequence encodes CASRGQTHEQFF.